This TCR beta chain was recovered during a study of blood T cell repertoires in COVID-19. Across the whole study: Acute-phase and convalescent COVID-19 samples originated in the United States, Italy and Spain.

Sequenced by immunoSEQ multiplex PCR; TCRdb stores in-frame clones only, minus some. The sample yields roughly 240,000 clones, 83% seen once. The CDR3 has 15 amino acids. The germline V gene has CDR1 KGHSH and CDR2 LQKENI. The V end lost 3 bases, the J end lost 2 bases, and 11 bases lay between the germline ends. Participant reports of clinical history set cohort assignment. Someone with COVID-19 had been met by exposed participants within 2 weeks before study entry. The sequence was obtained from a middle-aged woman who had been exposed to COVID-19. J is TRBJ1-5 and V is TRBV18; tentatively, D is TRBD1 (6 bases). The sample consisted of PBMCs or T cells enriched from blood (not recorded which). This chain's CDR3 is CASSPVQGGNQPQHF. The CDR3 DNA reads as TGTGCCAGCTCACCCGTACAGGGCGGCAATCAGCCCCAGCATTTT.